This T cell receptor beta chain was captured in a study of beta chain features in type 1 diabetes. The V end was cut by 4 bases, the J end by 3 bases, with 7 bases between. The CDR3 sequence is 11 residues long. Germline V CDR1 and CDR2: GTSNPN, SVGIG (reference sequence). TCRB transcripts that were expressed got sequenced, as all of the isolated RNA had been reverse transcribed. Sequencing used immunoSEQ multiplex PCR; TCRdb keeps in-frame clones, though not all of them. The sample consists of 200,000 to 300,000 clones, 27% of them appearing once. The receptor was isolated from a man aged 30 to 45 in good health. This sequence joins TRBV30 and TRBJ2-7; D is uncertain. Sequenced input: central memory CD4+ T cells from blood. In nucleotides, the CDR3 is TGTGCCTGGAAAGGTGACTACGAGCAGTACTTC. Translation gives CAWKGDYEQYF. Using reference TRBV30 and TRBJ2-7 for the parts outside the CDR3, the full variable domain is SQTIHQWPATLVQPVGSPLSLECTVEGTSNPNLYWYRQAAGRGLQLLFYSVGIGQISSEVPQNLSASRPQDRQFILSSKKLLLSDSGFYLCAWKGDYEQYFGPGTRLTVT.